Presented here are 24 T cell receptor beta chains from one specimen sequenced in a study of beta chain features in type 1 diabetes. As every portion of the isolated RNA was reverse transcribed, the sequencing read expressed TCRB transcripts. Sequencing used immunoSEQ multiplex PCR; TCRdb keeps in-frame clones, though not all of them. The sample shows just over 600,000 clones, 15% to 17% of them seen only once. The sample taken for sequencing was naive CD4+ T cells from blood. The receptors stem from a man between 18 and 35 years old in good health.

The gene calls are TRBV7-9 and TRBJ2-5; 12 nucleotides match TRBD1. This CDR3 contains 16 residues. Trimming removed 5 bases from V and 6 bases from J; junction bases left unmatched: 10. Germline V CDR1 and CDR2: SEHNR, FQNEAQ (reference sequence). CDR3 amino acids: CASSPFAGQGAKTQYF. The CDR3 DNA follows: TGTGCCAGCAGCCCCTTCGCGGGACAGGGGGCGAAGACCCAGTACTTC.

The chain recombines TRBV5-6 with TRBJ2-1; 7 bases are a match to TRBD2. Germline trimming cut 0 bases from V and 7 bases from J; bases unmatched to any gene: 13. This CDR3 is 17 amino acids long. Germline assignment: CDR1 SGHDT and CDR2 YYEEEE. The CDR3 loop reads CASSLAVREGSRNEQFF. CDR3 coding DNA: TGTGCCAGCAGCTTGGCCGTTAGGGAGGGGTCTCGGAATGAGCAGTTCTTC.

This clone occurred a few times. The chain couples TRBV10-3 to TRBJ1-1, with D perhaps matching TRBD1 (6 bases). Germline V gives CDR1 ENHRY, CDR2 SYGVKD. The CDR3 totals 14 residues. V dropped 2 bases and J dropped 4 bases, with 11 bases sitting between them. CDR3 in DNA: TGTGCCATCAGTGAGCTATGGGGGGCCACTGAAGCTTTCTTT. This codes for CAISELWGATEAFF.

The table lists this clone with a few counts. The chain carries TRBV5-4 and TRBJ2-1, with a weak D call TRBD2 (5 bases). V lost 0 bases to trimming and J lost 13 bases, with 20 bases between them. Germline CDR1 is SGHNT and CDR2 is YYREEE (reference sequence). The CDR3 sequence is 15 residues long. The CDR3 sequence is CASSLVFSGGTDQFF. The CDR3 coding sequence is TGTGCCAGCAGCTTGGTATTTAGTGGAGGCACTGATCAGTTCTTC. Full variable domain (outside the CDR3, taken from reference TRBV5-4 and TRBJ2-1): ETGVTQSPTHLIKTRGQQVTLRCSSQSGHNTVSWYQQALGQGPQFIFQYYREEENGRGNFPPRFSGLQFPNYSSELNVNALELDDSALYLCASSLVFSGGTDQFFGPGTRLTVL.

The rearrangement uses TRBV7-2 and TRBJ1-4, with D possibly TRBD1 on 5 matching bases. Germline V gene sequence: CDR1 SGHTA, CDR2 FQGNSA. V lost 1 base to trimming and J lost 7 bases, with 10 bases between them. The CDR3 spans 14 residues. CDR3 in DNA: TGTGCCAGCAGCTTAGAGGGGAAGGGTGAAAAACTGTTTTTT. This sequence encodes CASSLEGKGEKLFF.

The chain recombines TRBV7-2 with TRBJ2-7, with 8 bases fitting TRBD1. This CDR3 region has 13 residues. J gave up 8 bases and V 5 bases, and 8 bases lay outside the gene matches. The germline V gene encodes CDR1 SGHTA and CDR2 FQGNSA. CDR3 residues: CASSTGTGTQQYF. For the CDR3, the DNA is TGTGCCAGCAGCACCGGGACAGGCACACAGCAGTACTTC.

This clone was seen a handful of times. This chain uses TRBV20-1 with TRBJ1-2; tentatively, D is TRBD1 (5 bases). From germline, CDR1 is DFQATT and CDR2 SNEGSKA (reference sequence). V was shortened by 4 bases and J by 4 bases, with 7 bases between the two germline ends. CDR3 length: 11 amino acids. The CDR3: CSATGLYGYTF. CDR3 in DNA: TGCAGTGCTACGGGGCTCTATGGCTACACCTTC.

This clone showed up just a few times. V usage is TRBV30 and J usage is TRBJ1-2; D may be TRBD1 (5 bases). The ends were cut back, 7 bases at V and 5 bases at J, with 17 bases in the middle. The CDR3 sequence is 13 residues long. Germline lookup yields CDR1 GTSNPN and CDR2 SVGIG (reference sequence). CDR3 loop: CASRTGRRYGYTF. In DNA, the CDR3 is TGTGCCTCCCGAACGGGGCGCCGGTATGGCTACACCTTC. Filled out from reference TRBV30 and TRBJ1-2, the complete variable domain reads SQTIHQWPATLVQPVGSPLSLECTVEGTSNPNLYWYRQAAGRGLQLLFYSVGIGQISSEVPQNLSASRPQDRQFILSSKKLLLSDSGFYLCASRTGRRYGYTFGSGTRLTVV.

This clone turned up a few times. The V and J genes are TRBV4-2 and TRBJ2-1; the D is unclear. CDR1 LGHNA and CDR2 YNFKEQ come from the germline V gene. There are 13 residues in the CDR3. The V and J ends lost 0 bases and 9 bases respectively, with 9 bases between them. CDR3 in DNA: TGTGCCAGCAGCCAAGAAGGCGGCCCTGAGCAGTTCTTC. The encoded protein is CASSQEGGPEQFF.

The chain couples TRBV6-1 to TRBJ1-1; D remains unclear. V was shortened by 8 bases and J by 2 bases, with 12 bases between the two germline ends. The CDR3 covers 13 residues. CDR1 is MNHNS, CDR2 SASEGT, per germline. CDR3 sequence reads: CASQVGVNTEAFF. The CDR3 DNA follows: TGTGCCAGCCAAGTTGGGGTAAACACTGAAGCTTTCTTT.

The chain employs TRBV10-3 and TRBJ2-3, with D possibly matching TRBD2 (6 bases). Trimming pared 10 bases from V and 0 bases from J, leaving 11 bases between. The CDR3 sequence is 13 residues long. CDR1 is ENHRY, CDR2 SYGVKD, per germline. CDR3: CATSSESTDTQYF. The CDR3 region has the DNA TGTGCCACGTCTAGCGAGAGCACAGATACGCAGTATTTT.

The rearrangement uses TRBV28 and TRBJ2-5; TRBD2 matches at 9 bases. Germline V gene lookup returns CDR1 MDHEN and CDR2 SYDVKM. After removal of 6 bases from V and 4 bases from J, the junction contained 0 bases not matched to a gene. CDR3 length equals 12 residues. The CDR3: CASRLAGETQYF. Written as DNA, the CDR3 is TGTGCCAGCAGACTAGCGGGAGAGACCCAGTACTTC. Full variable domain (outside the CDR3, taken from reference TRBV28 and TRBJ2-5): DVKVTQSSRYLVKRTGEKVFLECVQDMDHENMFWYRQDPGLGLRLIYFSYDVKMKEKGDIPEGYSVSREKKERFSLILESASTNQTSMYLCASRLAGETQYFGPGTRLLVL.

The chain recombines TRBV29-1 with TRBJ2-1, with TRBD2 matching 11 bases. Trimming cost V 6 bases and J 4 bases; bases outside gene matches: 5. Germline values: CDR1 SQVTM, CDR2 ANQGSEA. The CDR3 has 14 amino acids. In nucleotides, the CDR3 is TGCAGCGTACTTCGGACTAGCGGGTACAATGAGCAGTTCTTC. It translates to CSVLRTSGYNEQFF.

The chain joins TRBV11-2 to TRBJ2-3, with TRBD1 identical over 7 bases. The CDR3 totals 15 residues. Looked up from germline, CDR1 is SGHAT and CDR2 is FQNNGV. Losses at the gene ends were 6 bases for V and 3 bases for J; bases not matched to a gene: 9. CDR3 sequence (DNA): TGTGCCAGCAGGGAGCGAGGGGGCAGGACAGATACGCAGTATTTT. Protein product: CASRERGGRTDTQYF.

This clone turned up a few times. V usage is TRBV5-1 and J usage is TRBJ2-1; D gene uncertain. Germline V gene data show CDR1 as SGHRS and CDR2 as YFSETQ. Deletions cut 0 bases from V and 4 bases from J, with 8 bases between. This CDR3 region has 14 residues. The CDR3: CASSLGQNYNEQFF. CDR3 DNA sequence: TGCGCCAGCAGCTTGGGACAAAATTACAATGAGCAGTTCTTC.

This clone turned up a few times. The chain links TRBV2 to TRBJ2-1; tentative D call: TRBD2 (5 bases). The length of the CDR3 is 12 residues. V lost 6 bases and J 8 bases, leaving 11 bases between the germline ends. The germline V gene encodes CDR1 SNHLY and CDR2 FYNNEI. CDR3 amino acids: CASRALGDEQFF. The CDR3 nucleotides are TGTGCCAGCAGAGCCCTCGGGGATGAGCAGTTCTTC. Drawing the rest from reference TRBV2 and TRBJ2-1, the complete variable domain is EPEVTQTPSHQVTQMGQEVILRCVPISNHLYFYWYRQILGQKVEFLVSFYNNEISEKSEIFDDQFSVERPDGSNFTLKIRSTKLEDSAMYFCASRALGDEQFFGPGTRLTVL.

V is TRBV4-3 and J is TRBJ1-5; TRBD1 matches at 8 bases. Trimming took 1 base from V and 6 from J; bases not matched to a gene: 11. This CDR3 is 17 amino acids long. CDR1 is LGHNA and CDR2 is YSLEER in the germline V gene. In nucleotides, the CDR3 is TGCGCCAGCAGCCAAGCTCTAATCAGACAGGGGAGTCAGCCCCAGCATTTT. Its translation: CASSQALIRQGSQPQHF.

The chain recombines TRBV7-2 with TRBJ1-1, with D perhaps TRBD1 (5 bases). Germline CDR1 and CDR2: SGHTA and FQGNSA. This CDR3 is built from 15 residues. Trimming removed 2 bases from V and 4 bases from J, with 14 bases in between. The CDR3 loop reads CASSLTRQGGTEAFF. The CDR3 bases are TGTGCCAGCAGCTTAACCAGGCAGGGTGGCACTGAAGCTTTCTTT.

The gene calls are TRBV28 and TRBJ2-2; no definite D call. The CDR3 runs to 15 residues. V lost 5 bases, J lost 6 bases, and 16 bases lay in between. Germline values: CDR1 MDHEN, CDR2 SYDVKM. CDR3 residues: CASSSTPRGAGELFF. For the CDR3, the DNA is TGTGCCAGCAGTAGCACCCCTCGTGGAGCCGGGGAGCTGTTTTTT.

This clone has a handful of counts. This rearrangement joins TRBV15 to TRBJ1-6; tentatively, D is TRBD1 (6 bases). V lost 0 bases, J lost 10 bases, and 13 bases lay in between. Germline-derived CDR1 and CDR2 are LNHNV and YYDKDF (reference sequence). This CDR3 is built from 15 residues. CDR3 coding DNA: TGTGCCACCAGCAGAGATCTGGGGAGGGGGTCACCCCTCCACTTT. It specifies CATSRDLGRGSPLHF.

The chain has TRBV18 and TRBJ2-5; 8 bases line up with TRBD1. V shed 4 bases and J 3 bases; nucleotides not matched to a gene: 4. The CDR3 has 14 residues. Germline V gene data show CDR1 as KGHSH and CDR2 as LQKENI. In nucleotides, the CDR3 is TGTGCCAGCTCACGCTACAGGGGGAAAGAGACCCAGTACTTC. It encodes CASSRYRGKETQYF.

A word on this clone: This CDR3 is also generated by other DNA sequences in the sample. The CDR3 DNA is TGCAGCGGTGGACAAGCCGGGACTGAAGCTTTCTTT. It codes for CSGGQAGTEAFF. This chain connects TRBV29-1 to TRBJ1-1; D is possibly TRBD1 (5 bases). The CDR3 length is 12 residues. The V gene's germline CDR1 is SQVTM and CDR2 ANQGSEA. V was cut by 7 bases and J by 5 bases, with 14 bases left in between.

The rearrangement uses TRBV5-1 and TRBJ1-1; D not certain. V shed 1 base and J shed 1 base, with 2 bases lying between them. This CDR3 region has 12 residues. Germline CDR1 reads SGHRS; CDR2 reads YFSETQ. CDR3 bases: TGCGCCAGCAGCTTGACGAACACTGAAGCTTTCTTT. This sequence encodes CASSLTNTEAFF.

This chain joins TRBV9 and TRBJ2-7; 9 positions agree with TRBD1. CDR1 is SGDLS, CDR2 YYNGEE, per germline. After removal of 4 bases from V and 3 bases from J, the junction contained 8 bases not matched to a gene. This CDR3 has 15 residues. In DNA, the CDR3 is TGTGCCAGCAGCTCCGGGACAGGGTCCCTCTACGAGCAGTACTTC. Encoded protein: CASSSGTGSLYEQYF.